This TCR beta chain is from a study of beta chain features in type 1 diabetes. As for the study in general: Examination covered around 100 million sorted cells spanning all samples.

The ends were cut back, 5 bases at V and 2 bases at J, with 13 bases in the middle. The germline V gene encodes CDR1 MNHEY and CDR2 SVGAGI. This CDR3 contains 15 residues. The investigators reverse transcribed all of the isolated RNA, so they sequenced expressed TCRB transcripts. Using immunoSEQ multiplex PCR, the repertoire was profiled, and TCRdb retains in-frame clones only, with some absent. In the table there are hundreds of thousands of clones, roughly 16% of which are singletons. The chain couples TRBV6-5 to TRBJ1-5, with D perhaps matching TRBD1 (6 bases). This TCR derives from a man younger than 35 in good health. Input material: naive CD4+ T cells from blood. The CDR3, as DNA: TGTGCCAGCAGTAGGACAGTTGGGGGCAATCAGCCCCAGCATTTT. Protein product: CASSRTVGGNQPQHF.